This entry is about one T cell receptor (beta chain). The germline CDR1 and CDR2 sequences are SGHDN and FVKESK. This CDR3 is built from 17 residues. The germline V and J ends were trimmed by 0 bases and 0 bases, with 12 bases remaining between them. This record belongs to a study of shared T cell receptors in the human thymus. Method: immunoSEQ multiplex PCR; TCRdb's copy keeps in-frame clones and lacks some. The table records 630,000 or so clones, around 87% of them present only once. These data also formed part of another study, on human thymus T cells. This second report adds: Corrective surgery for congenital heart defects was being performed on the healthy Finnish infants who were the donors. Resections removed during corrective heart surgery provided the thymus tissue used. Thymic and blood repertoires appeared to display a bias in their usage of V and J genes. Highly overlapping thymic repertoires in unrelated individuals were reported by related research.

Sequenced input: thymocytes. The chain combines TRBV14 with TRBJ1-3; no clear D gene. The sequence was obtained from a boy in the first two years of life with a congenital heart defect. The CDR3 DNA follows: TGTGCCAGCAGCCAAGAGGAGACGCTCACCTCTGGAAACACCATATATTTT. Residues: CASSQEETLTSGNTIYF.